The 18 T cell receptor beta chains below come from one sample, sequenced in a study of blood T cell repertoires in COVID-19. The table came from immunoSEQ multiplex PCR; TCRdb's copy has only in-frame clones and leaves some out. The sample has 75,000 to 90,000 clones, roughly 88% seen once. Material: peripheral blood. The receptors originated from a man between 18 and 35 years old with COVID-19, enrolled during active disease.

This clone is medium-sized (0.01 to 0.1%) in the sample. The V and J genes are TRBV6-6 and TRBJ2-5, with D maybe TRBD2 (6 bases). CDR3 length equals 14 residues. The germline V gene has CDR1 MNHNY and CDR2 SVGAGI (reference sequence). V was trimmed by 5 bases and J by 3 bases, leaving 13 bases between them. The CDR3 here is CASSTGEEEETQYF. CDR3 sequence (DNA): TGTGCCAGCAGTACGGGAGAAGAAGAAGAGACCCAGTACTTC.

The chain carries TRBV4-1 and TRBJ1-6, with TRBD1 matching over 8 bases. The CDR3 runs to 15 residues. Germline CDR1 MGHRA, CDR2 YSYEKL. V lost 8 bases to trimming and J lost 5 bases; unmatched junction nucleotides: 8. The DNA of the CDR3 is TGCGCCAGCCATGGACAGGGATCGAATAATTCACCCCTCCACTTT. Its protein product is CASHGQGSNNSPLHF.

The genes are TRBV4-3 and TRBJ2-3, with 7 bases that match TRBD1. Germline V gene lookup returns CDR1 LGHNA and CDR2 YSLEER. The V segment lost 0 bases and the J segment 3 bases; nucleotides outside the gene matches: 9. This CDR3 contains 17 residues. In DNA form, the CDR3 reads TGCGCCAGCAGCCAAGATCCCCAGGGGGTAGGAACAGATACGCAGTATTTT. Amino acid sequence: CASSQDPQGVGTDTQYF.

With regard to this clone: The germline gene is not matched at one end of the junction; a read error may be the cause. The chain is built from TRBV7-2 and TRBJ2-5; TRBD2 agrees at 12 bases. The CDR3 contains 15 residues. Germline V lookup: CDR1 SGHTA, CDR2 FQGNSA. Here the CDR3 reads CASSLAGGPRETQYF. The DNA of the CDR3 is TGTGCCAGCAGCCTAGCGGGAGGGCCGCGAGAGACCCAGTACTTC.

The chain has TRBV18 and TRBJ2-7; 11 bases map to TRBD2. This CDR3 has 15 residues. V trimming: 2 bases; J trimming: 6 bases; junction bases outside the gene matches: 6. CDR1 and CDR2 (germline): KGHSH, LQKENI. The CDR3 is CASSPSTSGRSEQYF. The CDR3 coding sequence is TGTGCCAGCTCACCATCAACTAGCGGGAGAAGCGAGCAGTACTTC.

The chain is built from TRBV7-2 and TRBJ2-7; the D gene is possibly TRBD1 (5 bases). Trimming shortened V by 1 base and J by 7 bases, and 14 bases separated the two germline ends. CDR1 and CDR2 from the germline V gene are SGHTA and FQGNSA. This CDR3 comprises 14 residues. The CDR3 nucleotides read TGTGCCAGCAGCTTAGGGGGCGCCACTGCGGAGCAGTACTTC. It translates to CASSLGGATAEQYF. Full variable domain (remainder filled in from reference TRBV7-2 and TRBJ2-7): GAGVSQSPSNKVTEKGKDVELRCDPISGHTALYWYRQSLGQGLEFLIYFQGNSAPDKSGLPSDRFSAERTGGSVSTLTIQRTQQEDSAVYLCASSLGGATAEQYFGPGTRLTVT.

CDR3 nucleotides: TGCGCCAGCAGCCAAGAGGAGATAAGCTCACCCCTCCACTTT. Protein product: CASSQEEISSPLHF. The chain couples TRBV4-3 to TRBJ1-6; D remains ambiguous. V shed 0 bases and J shed 10 bases, with 10 bases lying between them. The CDR3 runs 14 residues. Germline-derived CDR1 and CDR2 are LGHNA and YSLEER.

V gene TRBV6-6 combines with J gene TRBJ1-6; 9 positions match TRBD1. The CDR3 runs 16 residues. Germline CDR1 reads MNHNY; CDR2 reads SVGAGI (reference sequence). V lost 5 bases, J lost 6 bases, and 8 bases stayed unmatched. The CDR3 DNA sequence: TGTGCCAGCAGTCGGACGGACAGGGGAAGTAATTCACCCCTCCACTTT. This gives the protein CASSRTDRGSNSPLHF.

The CDR3 is CASSSYPGDTQYF. The CDR3 DNA reads TGTGCCAGCAGCTCCTACCCTGGAGATACGCAGTATTTT. This chain connects TRBV7-2 to TRBJ2-3; D ambiguous. The CDR3 extends over 13 amino acids. Germline V gene sequence: CDR1 SGHTA, CDR2 FQGNSA. The V and J ends lost 4 bases and 5 bases respectively, with 10 bases between them.

The chain joins TRBV24-1 to TRBJ2-7, with a tentative D call TRBD1 (6 bases). Germline V gene data show CDR1 as KGHDR and CDR2 as SFDVKD. The V end lost 4 bases, the J end lost 2 bases, and 14 bases lay between the germline ends. The CDR3 contains 15 residues. CDR3 nucleotide sequence: TGTGCCACCAGTGACACGACAGGTCCTACCTACGAGCAGTACTTC. This codes for CATSDTTGPTYEQYF.

The gene calls are TRBV19 and TRBJ2-1; 11 nucleotides agree with TRBD2. Germline CDR1 is LNHDA and CDR2 is SQIVND (reference sequence). There are 14 residues in the CDR3. The ends lost 6 bases at V and 2 bases at J; junction bases unmatched: 0. Here the CDR3 reads CASRGLAAYNEQFF. DNA of the CDR3: TGTGCCAGTAGGGGACTAGCGGCCTACAATGAGCAGTTCTTC.

The CDR3 DNA follows: TGTGCCAGTAGTCTGTCAGGGCTCAACTACAATGAGCAGTTCTTC. This encodes CASSLSGLNYNEQFF. J is TRBJ2-1 and V is TRBV19, with a tentative D call TRBD1 (5 bases). The germline gives CDR1 LNHDA, CDR2 SQIVND (reference sequence). V was cut by 5 bases and J by 3 bases, with 14 bases left in between. The CDR3 is 15 residues long.

V gene TRBV5-1 combines with J gene TRBJ1-3; 10 bases align to TRBD1. The CDR3 covers 15 residues. Trimming took 4 bases from V and 2 from J; bases not matched to a gene: 3. Germline assignment: CDR1 SGHRS and CDR2 YFSETQ. CDR3 sequence: CASSADRGAGNTIYF. CDR3 nucleotide sequence: TGCGCCAGCAGCGCGGACAGGGGGGCTGGAAACACCATATATTTT. Combining the CDR3 with reference TRBV5-1 and TRBJ1-3 gives the whole variable domain KAGVTQTPRYLIKTRGQQVTLSCSPISGHRSVSWYQQTPGQGLQFLFEYFSETQRNKGNFPGRFSGRQFSNSRSEMNVSTLELGDSALYLCASSADRGAGNTIYFGEGSWLTVV.

This chain links TRBV4-2 with TRBJ2-2; D is undetermined. The V gene lost 4 bases and the J gene lost 1 base, with 13 bases spanning the gap. This CDR3 comprises 16 residues. Germline V CDR1 and CDR2: LGHNA, YNFKEQ. CDR3 coding DNA: TGTGCCAGCAGCCCCCCGGGTACGAGGAACACCGGGGAGCTGTTTTTT. Its translation: CASSPPGTRNTGELFF.

This clone was found once. The chain recombines TRBV27 with TRBJ2-2; 7 bases are shared with TRBD1. CDR1 and CDR2 (germline): MNHEY, SMNVEV (reference sequence). The CDR3 spans 16 residues. J was trimmed by 1 base and V by 2 bases; bases with no gene match: 4. The CDR3 sequence: CASSLAGTVNTGELFF. DNA for the CDR3: TGTGCCAGCAGTTTAGCCGGGACAGTGAACACCGGGGAGCTGTTTTTT.

The genes are TRBV24-1 and TRBJ2-5, with 7 bases matching TRBD2. Losses at the gene ends were 5 bases for V and 0 bases for J; bases not matched to a gene: 17. The CDR3 length is 19 residues. Germline V gives CDR1 KGHDR, CDR2 SFDVKD. The CDR3 DNA is TGTGCCACCAGTGGTGTCGGGGGGTCTAGCGGAGGGTACCAAGAGACCCAGTACTTC. Its translation is CATSGVGGSSGGYQETQYF.

This chain links TRBV29-1 with TRBJ2-2; the D gene is possibly TRBD2 (6 bases). The V end lost 2 bases, the J end lost 1 base, and 14 bases lay between the germline ends. Per the germline V gene, CDR1 is SQVTM and CDR2 is ANQGSEA. CDR3 length equals 16 residues. CDR3 amino acids: CSVELRGVGNTGELFF. The CDR3 DNA follows: TGCAGCGTTGAATTGCGGGGAGTAGGGAACACCGGGGAGCTGTTTTTT.

This clone came up once. The chain is built from TRBV6-2 or TRBV6-3 and TRBJ2-1; 13 bases map to TRBD2. Looked up from germline, CDR1 is MNHEY and CDR2 is SVGEGT. The CDR3 sequence is 16 residues long. The junction had 9 bases not matched to a gene; V was cut back by 5 bases and J by 8 bases. This CDR3 reads CASSPQTSGRGYEQFF. The DNA for the CDR3 is TGTGCCAGCAGTCCCCAAACTAGCGGGAGGGGCTATGAGCAGTTCTTC.